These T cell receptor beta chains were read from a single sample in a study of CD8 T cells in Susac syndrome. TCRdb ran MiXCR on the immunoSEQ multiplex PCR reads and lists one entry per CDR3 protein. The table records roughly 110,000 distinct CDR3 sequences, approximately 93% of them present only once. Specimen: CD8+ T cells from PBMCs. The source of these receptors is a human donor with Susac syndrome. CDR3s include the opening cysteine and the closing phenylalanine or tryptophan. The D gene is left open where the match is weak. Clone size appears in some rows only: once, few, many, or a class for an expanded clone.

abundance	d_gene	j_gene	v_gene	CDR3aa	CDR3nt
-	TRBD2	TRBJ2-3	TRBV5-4	CASSGRETDTQYF	TGTGCCAGCTCAGGGCGGGAGACAGATACGCAGTATTTT
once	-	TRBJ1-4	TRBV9	CASSTDIIEPTNEKLFF	TGTGCCAGCAGCACGGACATAATCGAGCCCACTAATGAAAAACTGTTTTTT
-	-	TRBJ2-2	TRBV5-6	CASSMGNTGELFF	TGTGCCAGCAGCATGGGGAACACCGGGGAGCTGTTTTTT
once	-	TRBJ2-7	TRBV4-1	CASSQRASYEQYF	TGCGCCAGCAGCCAGAGGGCATCCTACGAGCAGTACTTC
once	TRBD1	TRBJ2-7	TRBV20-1	CSARDQGAEQYF	TGCAGTGCTAGAGATCAGGGGGCCGAGCAGTACTTC
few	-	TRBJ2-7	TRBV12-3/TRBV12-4	CASSRGRAYEQYF	TGTGCCAGCAGTAGAGGACGGGCCTACGAGCAGTACTTC
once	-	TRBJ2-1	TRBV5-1	CASSLAGEYNEQFF	TGCGCCAGCAGCTTGGCCGGCGAGTACAATGAGCAGTTCTTC
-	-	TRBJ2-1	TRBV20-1	CSARGDESSYNEQFF	TGCAGTGCTAGGGGAGACGAGAGCTCCTACAATGAGCAGTTCTTC
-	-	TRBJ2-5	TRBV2	CASSERGDGAQETQYF	TGTGCCAGCAGTGAGAGGGGGGACGGGGCCCAAGAGACCCAGTACTTC
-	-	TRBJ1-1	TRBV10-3	CAISDGPLGGNTEAFF	TGTGCCATCAGCGATGGACCTTTAGGGGGGAACACTGAAGCTTTCTTT
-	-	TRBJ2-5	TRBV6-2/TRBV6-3	CAARNGGREETQYF	TGTGCCGCTCGGAATGGGGGCCGGGAAGAGACCCAGTACTTC
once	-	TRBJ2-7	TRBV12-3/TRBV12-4	CASSPLGSEQYF	TGTGCCAGCAGTCCTCTAGGCAGCGAGCAGTACTTC
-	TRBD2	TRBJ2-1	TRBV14	CASSQTSGGARFF	TGTGCCAGCAGCCAAACCTCCGGGGGGGCCCGGTTCTTC
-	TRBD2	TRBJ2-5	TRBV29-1	CSGWASGGASETQYF	TGCAGCGGTTGGGCTAGCGGGGGGGCCAGTGAGACCCAGTACTTC
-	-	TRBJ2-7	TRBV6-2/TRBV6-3	CASSYSIGNPYEQYF	TGTGCCAGCAGTTACTCGATAGGCAATCCCTACGAGCAGTACTTC
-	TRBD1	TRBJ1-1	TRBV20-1	CSARRTGDTEAFF	TGCAGTGCTAGAAGGACAGGGGATACTGAAGCTTTCTTT
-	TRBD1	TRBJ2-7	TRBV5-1	CASSVDRGLYYEQYF	TGCGCCAGCAGCGTGGACAGGGGGCTCTACTACGAGCAGTACTTC
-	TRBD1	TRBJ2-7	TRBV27	CASSPQGDRPYEQYF	TGTGCCAGCAGTCCCCAGGGGGACAGGCCCTACGAGCAGTACTTC
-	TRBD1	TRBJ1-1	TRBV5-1	CASSLSRQGFDTEAFF	TGCGCCAGCAGCTTAAGTCGACAGGGCTTTGACACTGAAGCTTTCTTT
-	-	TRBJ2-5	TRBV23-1	CASSIRHPGKGGETQYF	TGCGCCAGCAGTATACGCCACCCAGGGAAAGGAGGGGAGACCCAGTACTTC
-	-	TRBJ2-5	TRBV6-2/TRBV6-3	CASSPFLGKDQETQYF	TGTGCCAGCAGTCCGTTTTTGGGCAAGGACCAAGAGACCCAGTACTTC
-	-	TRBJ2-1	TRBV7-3	CASSLDGGPYNEQFF	TGTGCCAGCAGCTTAGACGGGGGACCCTACAATGAGCAGTTCTTC
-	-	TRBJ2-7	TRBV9	CASSVSPHYEQYF	TGTGCCAGCAGCGTCTCCCCCCACTACGAGCAGTACTTC
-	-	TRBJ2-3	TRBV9	CASSLEGTTTDTQYF	TGTGCCAGCAGCCTTGAAGGGACAACTACAGATACGCAGTATTTT
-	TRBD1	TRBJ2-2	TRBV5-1	CASSLALDQGAHGELFF	TGCGCCAGCAGCTTGGCCTTAGATCAGGGGGCCCACGGGGAGCTGTTTTTT
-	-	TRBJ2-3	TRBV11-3	CASSSGGYPDTQYF	TGTGCCAGCAGCTCCGGGGGCTACCCAGATACGCAGTATTTT
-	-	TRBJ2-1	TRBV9	CASSAEGLPDNEQFF	TGTGCCAGCAGCGCGGAGGGACTTCCTGACAATGAGCAGTTCTTC
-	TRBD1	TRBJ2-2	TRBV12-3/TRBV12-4	CASNPGQALNGGELFF	TGTGCCAGCAACCCAGGACAGGCGCTAAACGGCGGGGAGCTGTTTTTT
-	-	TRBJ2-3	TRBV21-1	CASSNTHRISTDTQYF	TGTGCCAGCAGCAACACCCACCGCATCAGCACAGATACGCAGTATTTT
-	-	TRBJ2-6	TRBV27	CASGEYSGANVLTF	TGTGCCAGCGGAGAGTACTCTGGGGCCAACGTCCTGACTTTC
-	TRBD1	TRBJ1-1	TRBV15	CATSRGQSTEAFF	TGTGCCACCAGCAGGGGACAGAGCACTGAAGCTTTCTTT
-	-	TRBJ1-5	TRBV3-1	CASSQGGRYSNQPQHF	TGTGCCAGCAGCCAAGGAGGCAGGTATAGCAATCAGCCCCAGCATTTT
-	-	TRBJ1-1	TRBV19	CASGAGMNTEAFF	TGTGCCAGTGGGGCCGGCATGAACACTGAAGCTTTCTTT
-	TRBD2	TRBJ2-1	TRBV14	CASSHLRGGLDEQFF	TGTGCCAGCAGCCATCTGCGGGGGGGCCTTGATGAGCAGTTCTTC
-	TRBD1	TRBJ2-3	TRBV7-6	CASSTTGASTDTQYF	TGTGCCAGCAGCACCACAGGGGCTAGCACAGATACGCAGTATTTT
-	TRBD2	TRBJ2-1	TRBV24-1	CATSDRTSGGIYDEQFF	TGTGCCACCAGTGATCGGACTAGCGGGGGGATCTATGATGAGCAGTTCTTC
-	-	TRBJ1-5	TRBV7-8	CASSLEGLGANQPQHF	TGTGCCAGCAGCTTAGAGGGCCTCGGGGCCAATCAGCCCCAGCATTTT
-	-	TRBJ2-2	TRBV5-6	CASSRGGATGELFF	TGTGCCAGCAGCCGTGGGGGGGCAACCGGGGAGCTGTTTTTT
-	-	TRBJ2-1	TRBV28	CASSLGLGKGDEQFF	TGTGCCAGCAGTTTAGGTCTCGGCAAGGGGGATGAGCAGTTCTTC
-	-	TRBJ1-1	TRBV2	CASSDLSQGYGTEAFF	TGTGCCAGCAGTGACCTCTCACAGGGTTACGGCACTGAAGCTTTCTTT
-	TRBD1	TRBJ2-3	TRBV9	CASSPGTGVPDTQYF	TGTGCCAGCAGCCCCGGGACAGGGGTCCCAGATACGCAGTATTTT
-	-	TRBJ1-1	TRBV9	CATQSLGNTEAFF	TGTGCCACCCAGTCGCTGGGGAACACTGAAGCTTTCTTT
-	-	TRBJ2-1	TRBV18	CASSPSGGEQFF	TGTGCCAGCTCACCATCTGGGGGGGAGCAGTTCTTC